One and the same sample provided the 18 T cell receptor beta chains below, sequenced in a study of CD8 T cells in Susac syndrome (dated by TCRdb to the late 2010s). The library was built by means of the immunoSEQ multiplex PCR assay. RNA was extracted using the RNeasy kit, and about 0.45 to 1 microgram was reverse transcribed with random hexamers. Using fastp trimming at Q25 and MiXCR clonotype assembly, TCRdb reanalyzed the public sequencing data and kept in-frame beta chains. Identical CDR3 proteins give one entry, which carries the most common genes and DNA. For this sample there are some 150,000 distinct CDR3 sequences; approximately 95% appear just once. More than 0.065% of the sample is taken by the ten largest. Sequenced: CD4+ T cells from PBMCs. These TCRs come from a human donor in good health.

The count of this clonotype is one. The CDR3 region has the DNA TGCAGCGTCCTTTTTCCCCTCGAGGGTAGTGAGCAGTTCTTC. Translated: CSVLFPLEGSEQFF. The rearrangement links TRBV29-1 to TRBJ2-1, with D tentatively TRBD2 (5 bases). Trimming shortened V by 6 bases and J by 9 bases, and 21 bases separated the two germline ends. The CDR3 totals 14 residues. Germline assignment: CDR1 SQVTM and CDR2 ANQGSEA.

This chain uses TRBV11-2 with TRBJ2-1, with 9 bases that match TRBD2. Germline CDR1 and CDR2: SGHAT and FQNNGV. V dropped 4 bases and J dropped 5; count of bases not matched to a gene: 6. The CDR3 extends over 15 amino acids. CDR3 DNA sequence: TGTGCCAGCAGCTCCCTCAGACTAGCGGACAATGAGCAGTTCTTC. This sequence encodes CASSSLRLADNEQFF.

The V and J genes are TRBV5-4 and TRBJ2-1; the D gene could be TRBD1 or TRBD2 (5 bases each). Trimming took 3 bases from V and 5 from J, leaving 15 bases between them. Germline loops: CDR1 SGHNT, CDR2 YYREEE (reference sequence). This CDR3 has 15 residues. CDR3 nucleotides: TGTGCCAGCAGCTCCCAAAGAGGGGTCCACAATGAGCAGTTCTTC. This encodes CASSSQRGVHNEQFF.

The rearrangement uses TRBV18 and TRBJ1-5, with TRBD1 matching 8 bases. This CDR3 spans 15 amino acids. V was pared by 6 bases and J by 2 bases, with 6 bases of the junction left unmatched. Germline V gene data show CDR1 as KGHSH and CDR2 as LQKENI. CDR3 nucleotides: TGTGCCAGCTCGCAGGACAGGGCCGGCAATCAGCCCCAGCATTTT. Protein: CASSQDRAGNQPQHF.

CDR3 region: CASSQVGLISGNTIYF. The DNA for the CDR3 is TGCGCCAGCAGCCAAGTCGGGCTGATCTCTGGAAACACCATATATTTT. The rearrangement links TRBV4-1 to TRBJ1-3; D not resolved. The V end was cut by 1 base, the J end by 0 bases, with 10 bases between. The CDR3 is made up of 16 amino acids. Germline V gene data show CDR1 as MGHRA and CDR2 as YSYEKL.

The chain couples TRBV15 to TRBJ2-2, with D unresolved. CDR1 is LNHNV and CDR2 is YYDKDF in the germline V gene (reference sequence). The CDR3 length is 14 residues. V lost 1 base and J lost 1, with 4 bases in between. This CDR3 is CATSRGLNTGELFF. The CDR3 DNA follows: TGTGCCACCAGCAGAGGTTTGAACACCGGGGAGCTGTTTTTT.

This clonotype showed up just a few times. The rearrangement links TRBV3-1 to TRBJ2-7; 8 bases map to TRBD1. Germline lookup yields CDR1 LGHDT and CDR2 YNNKEL (reference sequence). The CDR3 extends over 14 amino acids. J gave up 1 base and V 5 bases, and 4 bases lay outside the gene matches. CDR3 in DNA: TGTGCCAGCAGCACCCGACAGGGGTCCTACGAGCAGTACTTC. Translation: CASSTRQGSYEQYF.

The chain has TRBV5-1 and TRBJ1-1; possible D gene TRBD1, 6 bases. The germline CDR1 and CDR2 sequences are SGHRS and YFSETQ. The CDR3 loop spans 16 amino acids. V lost 2 bases to trimming and J lost 2 bases, with 16 bases between them. This chain's CDR3 is CASSLFRGGPNTEAFF. Here the CDR3 DNA reads TGCGCCAGCAGCTTATTTAGGGGGGGACCTAACACTGAAGCTTTCTTT.

Only a few counts were recorded for this clonotype. V is TRBV5-8 and J is TRBJ2-7, with D maybe TRBD2 (6 bases). V lost 4 bases, J lost 0 bases, and 11 bases lay in between. The CDR3 runs 14 residues. CDR1 is SGHTS, CDR2 YDEGEE, per germline. DNA of the CDR3: TGTGCCAGCAGCCTGCGGGGCGGCTCCTACGAGCAGTACTTC. It is translated as CASSLRGGSYEQYF.

The chain links TRBV18 to TRBJ2-5, with a weak D call TRBD1 (6 bases). Between the trimmed V and J ends, which lost 0 bases and 3 bases, there was a span of 11 bases. CDR1 and CDR2 from the germline V gene are KGHSH and LQKENI. This CDR3 is built from 15 residues. CDR3 DNA sequence: TGTGCCAGCTCACCACCAACGAACAGGGAAGAGACCCAGTACTTC. Translation gives CASSPPTNREETQYF. The whole variable domain, remainder taken from reference TRBV18 and TRBJ2-5, is NAGVMQNPRHLVRRRGQEARLRCSPMKGHSHVYWYRQLPEEGLKFMVYLQKENIIDESGMPKERFSAEFPKEGPSILRIQQVVRGDSAAYFCASSPPTNREETQYFGPGTRLLVL.

The chain recombines TRBV5-1 with TRBJ1-5; D is possibly TRBD1 (6 bases). CDR1 and CDR2 (germline): SGHRS, YFSETQ. This CDR3 spans 15 amino acids. V dropped 4 bases and J dropped 6 bases, with 17 bases sitting between them. The CDR3 loop is CASSRTQGPGQPQHF. CDR3 coding DNA: TGCGCCAGCAGCCGGACGCAGGGGCCCGGTCAGCCCCAGCATTTT.

The chain is built from TRBV6-6 and TRBJ1-5; D gene uncertain. V lost 4 bases and J lost 4, with 5 bases in between. Germline CDR1 and CDR2: MNHNY and SVGAGI (reference sequence). CDR3 size: 12 residues. CDR3 loop: CASSFQNQPQHF. Here the CDR3 DNA reads TGTGCCAGCAGTTTCCAAAATCAGCCCCAGCATTTT.

The gene calls are TRBV12-5 and TRBJ2-3; no definite D call. V dropped 3 bases and J dropped 0 bases, with 4 bases sitting between them. Looked up from germline, CDR1 is LGHNT and CDR2 is FRNRAP. This CDR3 is built from 13 residues. CDR3 sequence (DNA): TGTGCTAGTGGTTTTCACAGCACAGATACGCAGTATTTT. Amino acids: CASGFHSTDTQYF.

This clonotype was observed a single time. The chain uses TRBV4-1 and TRBJ1-1; a weak D match, TRBD1 (6 bases). Germline CDR1 reads MGHRA; CDR2 reads YSYEKL. The V end lost 2 bases, the J end lost 0 bases, and 16 bases lay between the germline ends. This CDR3 is 17 amino acids long. The chain's CDR3 is CASSQLRGPGMNTEAFF. The CDR3 bases are TGCGCCAGCAGCCAACTCAGGGGCCCTGGCATGAACACTGAAGCTTTCTTT.

The genes are TRBV15 and TRBJ1-1; tentative D call: TRBD1 (6 bases). The CDR3 has 15 amino acids. Deletions cut 8 bases from V and 1 base from J, with 17 bases between. Germline V gene data show CDR1 as LNHNV and CDR2 as YYDKDF (reference sequence). The DNA for the CDR3 is TGTGCCACCGCAAGAGATGGGGGACAGAACACTGAAGCTTTCTTT. This gives the protein CATARDGGQNTEAFF.

V and J are TRBV12-3 or TRBV12-4 and TRBJ2-7; possible D gene TRBD2, 6 bases. This CDR3 spans 14 amino acids. V lost 8 bases and J lost 0, with 14 bases in between. CDR3 sequence: CASGNSGSSYEQYF. For the CDR3, the DNA is TGTGCCAGCGGAAATAGCGGAAGCTCCTACGAGCAGTACTTC.

The chain links TRBV28 to TRBJ2-2; no reliable D call. The CDR3 has 14 residues. The germline V gene encodes CDR1 MDHEN and CDR2 SYDVKM. V was trimmed by 3 bases and J by 6 bases, leaving 11 bases between them. The CDR3 nucleotides are TGTGCCAGCAGTTTGTCAGGAATGTCCGGGGAGCTGTTTTTT. Translating it yields CASSLSGMSGELFF.

This chain joins TRBV10-3 and TRBJ2-3; the D gene could be TRBD1 or TRBD2 (5 bases each). The CDR3 covers 13 residues. Germline CDR1 ENHRY, CDR2 SYGVKD. The V end was cut by 6 bases, the J end by 2 bases, with 9 bases between. As DNA, the CDR3 is TGTGCCATCAGCTTGGGGGACACAGATACGCAGTATTTT. Protein product: CAISLGDTDTQYF.